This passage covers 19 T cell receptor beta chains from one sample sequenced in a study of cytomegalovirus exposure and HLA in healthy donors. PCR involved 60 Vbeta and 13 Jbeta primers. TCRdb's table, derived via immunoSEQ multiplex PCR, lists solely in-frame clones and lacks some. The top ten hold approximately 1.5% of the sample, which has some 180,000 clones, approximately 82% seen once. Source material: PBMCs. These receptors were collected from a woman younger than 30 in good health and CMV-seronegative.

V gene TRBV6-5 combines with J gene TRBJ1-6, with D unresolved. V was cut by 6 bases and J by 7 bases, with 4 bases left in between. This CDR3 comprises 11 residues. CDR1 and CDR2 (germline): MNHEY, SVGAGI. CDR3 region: CASSSNSPLHF. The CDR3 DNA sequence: TGTGCCAGCAGCTCCAATTCACCCCTCCACTTT.

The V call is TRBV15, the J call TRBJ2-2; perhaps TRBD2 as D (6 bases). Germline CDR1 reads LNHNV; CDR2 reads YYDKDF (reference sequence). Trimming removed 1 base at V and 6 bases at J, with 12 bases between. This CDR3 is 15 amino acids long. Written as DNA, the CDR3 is TGTGCCACCAGCAGAGTTGGGCTAGCGTCCGGGGAGCTGTTTTTT. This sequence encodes CATSRVGLASGELFF.

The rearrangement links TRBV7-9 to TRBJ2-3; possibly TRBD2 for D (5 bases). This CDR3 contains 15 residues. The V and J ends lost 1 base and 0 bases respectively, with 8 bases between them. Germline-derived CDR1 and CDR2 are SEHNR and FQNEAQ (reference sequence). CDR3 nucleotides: TGTGCCAGCAGCTTAGGAGGGTACAGCACAGATACGCAGTATTTT. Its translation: CASSLGGYSTDTQYF.

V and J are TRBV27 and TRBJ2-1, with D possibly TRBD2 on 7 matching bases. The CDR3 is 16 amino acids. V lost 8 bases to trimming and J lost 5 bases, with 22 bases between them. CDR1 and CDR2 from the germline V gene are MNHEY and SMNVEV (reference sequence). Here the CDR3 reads CASGGREWELHNEQFF. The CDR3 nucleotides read TGTGCCAGCGGGGGGCGGGAGTGGGAATTACACAATGAGCAGTTCTTC.

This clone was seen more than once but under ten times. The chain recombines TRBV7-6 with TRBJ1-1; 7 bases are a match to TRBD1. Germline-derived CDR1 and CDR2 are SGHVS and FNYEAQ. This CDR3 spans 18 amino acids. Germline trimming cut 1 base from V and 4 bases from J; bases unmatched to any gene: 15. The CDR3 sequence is CASSLETGTDTSFTEAFF. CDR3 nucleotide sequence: TGTGCCAGCAGCTTAGAAACCGGGACAGACACCAGCTTCACTGAAGCTTTCTTT. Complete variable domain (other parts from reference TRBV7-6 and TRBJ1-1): GAGVSQSPRYKVTKRGQDVALRCDPISGHVSLYWYRQALGQGPEFLTYFNYEAQQDKSGLPNDRFSAERPEGSISTLTIQRTEQRDSAMYRCASSLETGTDTSFTEAFFGQGTRLTVV.

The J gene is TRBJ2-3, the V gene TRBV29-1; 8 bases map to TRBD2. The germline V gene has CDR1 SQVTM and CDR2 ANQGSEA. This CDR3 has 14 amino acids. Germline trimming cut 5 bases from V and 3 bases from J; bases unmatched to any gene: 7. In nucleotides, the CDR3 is TGCAGCGTTCGGGGGGGTGGGGCGACAGATACGCAGTATTTT. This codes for CSVRGGGATDTQYF.

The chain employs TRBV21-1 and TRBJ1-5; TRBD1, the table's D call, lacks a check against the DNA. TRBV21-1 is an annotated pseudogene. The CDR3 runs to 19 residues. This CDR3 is CASSIISTGGDSGGQPQHF. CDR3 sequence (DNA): TGTGCCAGCAGCATCATCTCGACAGGGGGAGATTCTGGCGGTCAGCCCCAGCATTTT.

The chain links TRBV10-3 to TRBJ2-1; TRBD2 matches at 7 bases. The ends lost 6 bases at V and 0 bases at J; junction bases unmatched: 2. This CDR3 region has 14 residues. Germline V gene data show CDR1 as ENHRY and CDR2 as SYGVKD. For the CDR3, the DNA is TGTGCCATCAGGGGCGGGAGCTCCTACAATGAGCAGTTCTTC. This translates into CAIRGGSSYNEQFF.

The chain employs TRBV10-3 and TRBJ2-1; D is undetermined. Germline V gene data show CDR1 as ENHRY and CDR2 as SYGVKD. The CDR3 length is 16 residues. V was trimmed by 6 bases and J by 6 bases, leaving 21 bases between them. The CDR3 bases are TGTGCCATCAGGGCCCCCCGCGACACTGGCCCCAATGAGCAGTTCTTC. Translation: CAIRAPRDTGPNEQFF.

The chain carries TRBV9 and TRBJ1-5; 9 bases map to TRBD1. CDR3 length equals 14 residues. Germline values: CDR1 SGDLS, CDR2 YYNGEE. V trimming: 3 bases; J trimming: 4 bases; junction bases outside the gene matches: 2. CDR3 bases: TGTGCCAGCAGCGAGGGACAGGGAAATCAGCCCCAGCATTTT. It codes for CASSEGQGNQPQHF. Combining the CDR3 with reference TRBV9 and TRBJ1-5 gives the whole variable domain DSGVTQTPKHLITATGQRVTLRCSPRSGDLSVYWYQQSLDQGLQFLIQYYNGEERAKGNILERFSAQQFPDLHSELNLSSLELGDSALYFCASSEGQGNQPQHFGDGTRLSIL.

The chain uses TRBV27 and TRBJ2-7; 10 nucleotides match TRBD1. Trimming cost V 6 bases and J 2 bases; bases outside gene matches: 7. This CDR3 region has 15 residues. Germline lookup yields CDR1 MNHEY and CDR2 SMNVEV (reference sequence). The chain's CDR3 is CASSPATGGTYEQYF. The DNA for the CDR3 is TGTGCCAGCAGCCCAGCGACAGGGGGCACCTACGAGCAGTACTTC.

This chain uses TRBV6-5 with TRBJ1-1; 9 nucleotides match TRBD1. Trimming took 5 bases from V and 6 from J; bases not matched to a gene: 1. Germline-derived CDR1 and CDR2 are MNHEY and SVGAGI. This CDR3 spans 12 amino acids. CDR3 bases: TGTGCCAGCAGTACAGGGGGCCCTGAAGCTTTCTTT. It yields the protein CASSTGGPEAFF.

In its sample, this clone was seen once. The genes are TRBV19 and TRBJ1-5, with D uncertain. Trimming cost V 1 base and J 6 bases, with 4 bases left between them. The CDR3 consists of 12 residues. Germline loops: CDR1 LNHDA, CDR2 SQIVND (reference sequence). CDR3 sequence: CASSIGIQPQHF. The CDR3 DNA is TGTGCCAGTAGTATAGGTATTCAGCCCCAGCATTTT. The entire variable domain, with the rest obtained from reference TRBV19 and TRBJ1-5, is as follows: DGGITQSPKYLFRKEGQNVTLSCEQNLNHDAMYWYRQDPGQGLRLIYYSQIVNDFQKGDIAEGYSVSREKKESFPLTVTSAQKNPTAFYLCASSIGIQPQHFGDGTRLSIL.

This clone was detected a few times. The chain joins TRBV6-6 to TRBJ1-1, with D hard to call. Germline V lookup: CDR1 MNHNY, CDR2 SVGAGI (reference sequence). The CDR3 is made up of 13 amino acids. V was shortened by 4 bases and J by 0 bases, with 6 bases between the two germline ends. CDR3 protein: CASSWALNTEAFF. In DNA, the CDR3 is TGTGCCAGCAGTTGGGCGTTGAACACTGAAGCTTTCTTT.

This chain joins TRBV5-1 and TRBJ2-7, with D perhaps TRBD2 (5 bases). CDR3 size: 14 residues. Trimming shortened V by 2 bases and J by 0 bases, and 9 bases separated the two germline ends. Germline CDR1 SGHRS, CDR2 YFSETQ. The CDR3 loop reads CASSFEGSSYEQYF. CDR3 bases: TGCGCCAGCAGCTTTGAAGGGAGCTCCTACGAGCAGTACTTC.

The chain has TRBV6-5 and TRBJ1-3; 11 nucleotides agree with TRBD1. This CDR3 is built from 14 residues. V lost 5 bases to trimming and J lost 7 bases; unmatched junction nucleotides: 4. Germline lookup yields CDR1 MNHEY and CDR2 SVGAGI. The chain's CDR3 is CASSRGQGGNTIYF. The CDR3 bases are TGTGCCAGCAGTCGGGGACAGGGGGGGAACACCATATATTTT.

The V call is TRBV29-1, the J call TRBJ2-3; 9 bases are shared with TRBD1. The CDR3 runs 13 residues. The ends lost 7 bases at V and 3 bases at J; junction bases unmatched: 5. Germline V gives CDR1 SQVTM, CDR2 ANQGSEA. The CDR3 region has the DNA TGCAGCGCGCCGGGACAGGGAACAGATACGCAGTATTTT. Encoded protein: CSAPGQGTDTQYF.

The chain's CDR3 is CASRMDREGTYEQYF. CDR3 sequence (DNA): TGTGCCAGCAGAATGGACAGGGAGGGGACCTACGAGCAGTACTTC. The J gene is TRBJ2-7, the V gene TRBV28; possibly TRBD1 for D (8 bases). In germline, CDR1 is MDHEN, CDR2 SYDVKM. This CDR3 has 15 residues. Trimming cost V 6 bases and J 2 bases, with 17 bases left between them.

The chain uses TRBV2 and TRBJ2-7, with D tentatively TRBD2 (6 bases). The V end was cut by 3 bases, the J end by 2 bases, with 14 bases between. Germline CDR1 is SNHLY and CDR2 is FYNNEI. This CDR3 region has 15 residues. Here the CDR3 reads CASSEGISGPYEQYV. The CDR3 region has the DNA TGTGCCAGCAGTGAGGGTATTAGCGGCCCCTACGAGCAGTACGTC.